This T cell receptor (beta chain) was observed in a study of blood T cell repertoires in COVID-19. Germline loops: CDR1 SGHVS, CDR2 FQNEAQ. The CDR3 runs to 15 residues. Trimming left V 3 bases short and J 0 bases short, with 9 bases between. Produced via immunoSEQ multiplex PCR; TCRdb's table is partial and in-frame only. The sample yields some 270,000 clones, approximately 91% seen once. The TCR comes from a man aged 50-60 years with acute or convalescent COVID-19. V gene TRBV7-8 combines with J gene TRBJ1-5; D call uncertain. The source material was peripheral blood. In DNA form, the CDR3 reads TGTGCCAGCAGCTTTTCGGGGTATAGCAATCAGCCCCAGCATTTT. Translated, it gives CASSFSGYSNQPQHF.